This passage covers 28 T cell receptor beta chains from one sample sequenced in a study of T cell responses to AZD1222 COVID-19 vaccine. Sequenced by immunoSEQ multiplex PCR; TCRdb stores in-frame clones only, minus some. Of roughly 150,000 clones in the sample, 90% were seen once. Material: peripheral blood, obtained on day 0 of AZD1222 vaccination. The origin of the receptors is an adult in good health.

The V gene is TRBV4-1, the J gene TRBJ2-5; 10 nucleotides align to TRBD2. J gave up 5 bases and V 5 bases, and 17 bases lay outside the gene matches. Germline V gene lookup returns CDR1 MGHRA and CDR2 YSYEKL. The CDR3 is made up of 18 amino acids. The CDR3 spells CASSEQEAVAGGGETQYF. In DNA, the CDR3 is TGCGCCAGCAGCGAACAAGAAGCGGTAGCGGGAGGAGGCGAGACCCAGTACTTC.

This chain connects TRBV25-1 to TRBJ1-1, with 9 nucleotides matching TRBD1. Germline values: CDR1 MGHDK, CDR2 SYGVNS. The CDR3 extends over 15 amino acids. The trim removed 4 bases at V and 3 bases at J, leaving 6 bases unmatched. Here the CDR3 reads CASSALQGADTEAFF. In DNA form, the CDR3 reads TGTGCCAGCAGTGCGCTACAGGGGGCCGACACTGAAGCTTTCTTT.

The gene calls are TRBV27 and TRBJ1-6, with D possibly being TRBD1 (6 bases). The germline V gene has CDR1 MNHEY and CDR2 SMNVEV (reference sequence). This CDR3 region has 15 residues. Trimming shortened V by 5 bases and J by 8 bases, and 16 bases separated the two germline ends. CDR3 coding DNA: TGTGCCAGCAGTCCAAGGGGGTTAGTTGATTCACCCCTCCACTTT. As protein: CASSPRGLVDSPLHF.

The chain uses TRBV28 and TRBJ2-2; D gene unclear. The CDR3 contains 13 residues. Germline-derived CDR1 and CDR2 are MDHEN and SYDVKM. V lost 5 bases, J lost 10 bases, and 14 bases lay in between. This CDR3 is CASSVSLRVELFF. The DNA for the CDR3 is TGTGCCAGCAGTGTCTCACTACGGGTGGAGCTGTTTTTT.

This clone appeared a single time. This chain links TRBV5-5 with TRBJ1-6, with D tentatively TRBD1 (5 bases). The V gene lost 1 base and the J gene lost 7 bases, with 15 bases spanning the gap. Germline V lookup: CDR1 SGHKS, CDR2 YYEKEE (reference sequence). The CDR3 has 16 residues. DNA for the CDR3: TGTGCCAGCAGCTTGTGGTGGGATCCAGGGAATTCACCCCTCCACTTT. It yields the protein CASSLWWDPGNSPLHF.

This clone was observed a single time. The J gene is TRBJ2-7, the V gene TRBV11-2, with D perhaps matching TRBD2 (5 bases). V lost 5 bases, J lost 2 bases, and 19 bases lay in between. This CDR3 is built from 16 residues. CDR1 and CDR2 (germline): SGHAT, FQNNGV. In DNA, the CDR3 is TGTGCCAGCAGCATTTTTGCAAGCGGATCCCCCTACGAGCAGTACTTC. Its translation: CASSIFASGSPYEQYF.

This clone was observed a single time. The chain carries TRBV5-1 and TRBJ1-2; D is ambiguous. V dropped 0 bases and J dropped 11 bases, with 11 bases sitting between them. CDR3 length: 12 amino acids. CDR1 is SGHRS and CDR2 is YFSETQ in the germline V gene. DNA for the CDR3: TGCGCCAGCAGCTTGGGTACATTCAGGTACACCTTC. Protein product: CASSLGTFRYTF.

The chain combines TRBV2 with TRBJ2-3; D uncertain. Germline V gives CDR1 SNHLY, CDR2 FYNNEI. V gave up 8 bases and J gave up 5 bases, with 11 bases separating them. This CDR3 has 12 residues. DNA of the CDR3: TGTGCCAGCGCGCGGTCGTTAGATACGCAGTATTTT. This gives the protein CASARSLDTQYF. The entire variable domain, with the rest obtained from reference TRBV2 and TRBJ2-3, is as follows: EPEVTQTPSHQVTQMGQEVILRCVPISNHLYFYWYRQILGQKVEFLVSFYNNEISEKSEIFDDQFSVERPDGSNFTLKIRSTKLEDSAMYFCASARSLDTQYFGPGTRLTVL.

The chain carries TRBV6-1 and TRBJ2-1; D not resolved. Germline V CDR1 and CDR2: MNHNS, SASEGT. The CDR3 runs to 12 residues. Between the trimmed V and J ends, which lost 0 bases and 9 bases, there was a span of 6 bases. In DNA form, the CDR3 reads TGTGCCAGCAGTGAAGCACGACCTGAGCAGTTCTTC. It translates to CASSEARPEQFF.

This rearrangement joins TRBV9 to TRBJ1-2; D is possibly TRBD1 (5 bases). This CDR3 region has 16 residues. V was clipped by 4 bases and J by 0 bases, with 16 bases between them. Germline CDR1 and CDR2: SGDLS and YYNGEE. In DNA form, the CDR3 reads TGTGCCAGCAGCCCGAGGCGACAGCTATCTAACTATGGCTACACCTTC. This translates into CASSPRRQLSNYGYTF. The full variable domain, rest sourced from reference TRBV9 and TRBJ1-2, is DSGVTQTPKHLITATGQRVTLRCSPRSGDLSVYWYQQSLDQGLQFLIQYYNGEERAKGNILERFSAQQFPDLHSELNLSSLELGDSALYFCASSPRRQLSNYGYTFGSGTRLTVV.

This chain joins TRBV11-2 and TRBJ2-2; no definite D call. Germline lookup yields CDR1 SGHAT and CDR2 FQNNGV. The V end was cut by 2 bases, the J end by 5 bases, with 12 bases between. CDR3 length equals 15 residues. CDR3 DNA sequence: TGTGCCAGCAGCTTACCACGTATGGGGACCGGGGAGCTGTTTTTT. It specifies CASSLPRMGTGELFF.

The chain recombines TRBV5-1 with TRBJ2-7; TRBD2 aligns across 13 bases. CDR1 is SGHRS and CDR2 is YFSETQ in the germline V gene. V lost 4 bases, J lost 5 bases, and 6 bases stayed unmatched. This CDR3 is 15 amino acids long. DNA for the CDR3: TGCGCCAGCAGCGCAGGACTAGCGGGAGTACACGAGCAGTACTTC. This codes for CASSAGLAGVHEQYF.

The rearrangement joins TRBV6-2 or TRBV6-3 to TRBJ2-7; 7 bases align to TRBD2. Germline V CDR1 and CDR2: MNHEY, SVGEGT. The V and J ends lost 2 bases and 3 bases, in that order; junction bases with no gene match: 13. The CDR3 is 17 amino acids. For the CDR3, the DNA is TGTGCCAGCAGTTACCGAGGAGCTAGCGGTGCGCACTACGAGCAGTACTTC. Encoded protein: CASSYRGASGAHYEQYF.

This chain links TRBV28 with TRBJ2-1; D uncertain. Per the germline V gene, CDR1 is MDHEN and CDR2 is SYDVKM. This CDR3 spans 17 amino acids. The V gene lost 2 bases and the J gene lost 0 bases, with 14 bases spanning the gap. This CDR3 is CASSLVFGSSSYNEQFF. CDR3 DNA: TGTGCCAGCAGTTTAGTGTTCGGATCTAGCTCCTACAATGAGCAGTTCTTC.

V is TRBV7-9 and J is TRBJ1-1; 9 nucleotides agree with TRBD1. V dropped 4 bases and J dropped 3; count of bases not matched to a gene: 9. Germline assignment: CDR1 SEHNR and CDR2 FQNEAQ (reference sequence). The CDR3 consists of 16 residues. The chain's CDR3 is CASSSTDRGADTEAFF. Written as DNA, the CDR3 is TGTGCCAGCAGCTCCACGGACAGGGGTGCTGACACTGAAGCTTTCTTT.

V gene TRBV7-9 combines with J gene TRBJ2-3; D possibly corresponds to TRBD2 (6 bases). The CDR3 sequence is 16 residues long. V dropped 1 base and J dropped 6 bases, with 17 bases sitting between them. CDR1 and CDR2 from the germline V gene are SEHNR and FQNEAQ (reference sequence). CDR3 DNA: TGTGCCAGCAGCTTAGACCTACTCGGAGGAGGGGATACGCAGTATTTT. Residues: CASSLDLLGGGDTQYF.

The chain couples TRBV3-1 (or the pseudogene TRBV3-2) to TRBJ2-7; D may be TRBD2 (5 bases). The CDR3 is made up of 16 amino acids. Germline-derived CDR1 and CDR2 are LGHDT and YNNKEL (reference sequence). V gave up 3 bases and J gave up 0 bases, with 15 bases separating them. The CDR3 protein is CASSQDLTSVSYEQYF. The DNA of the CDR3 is TGTGCCAGCAGCCAGGACTTGACGTCGGTCTCCTACGAGCAGTACTTC.

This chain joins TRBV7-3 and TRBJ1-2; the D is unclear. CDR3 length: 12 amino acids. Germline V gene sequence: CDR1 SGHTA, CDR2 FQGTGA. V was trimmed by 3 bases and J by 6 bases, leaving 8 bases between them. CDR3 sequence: CASSFNGDGYTF. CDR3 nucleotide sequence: TGTGCCAGCAGCTTTAACGGGGATGGCTACACCTTC.

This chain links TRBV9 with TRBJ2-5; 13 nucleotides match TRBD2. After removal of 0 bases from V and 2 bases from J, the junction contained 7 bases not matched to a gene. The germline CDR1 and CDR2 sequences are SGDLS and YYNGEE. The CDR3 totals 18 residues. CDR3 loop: CASSVATGGLAGQETQYF. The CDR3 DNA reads TGTGCCAGCAGCGTAGCTACCGGGGGACTAGCGGGACAAGAGACCCAGTACTTC. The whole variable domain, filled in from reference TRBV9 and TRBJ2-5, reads DSGVTQTPKHLITATGQRVTLRCSPRSGDLSVYWYQQSLDQGLQFLIQYYNGEERAKGNILERFSAQQFPDLHSELNLSSLELGDSALYFCASSVATGGLAGQETQYFGPGTRLLVL.

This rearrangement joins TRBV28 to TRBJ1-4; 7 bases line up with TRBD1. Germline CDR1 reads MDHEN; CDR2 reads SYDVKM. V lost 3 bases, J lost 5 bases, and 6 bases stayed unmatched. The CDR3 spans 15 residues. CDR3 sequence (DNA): TGTGCCAGCAGTTTCTCAGGGGGTTCGAATGAAAAACTGTTTTTT. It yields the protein CASSFSGGSNEKLFF. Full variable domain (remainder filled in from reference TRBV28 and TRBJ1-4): DVKVTQSSRYLVKRTGEKVFLECVQDMDHENMFWYRQDPGLGLRLIYFSYDVKMKEKGDIPEGYSVSREKKERFSLILESASTNQTSMYLCASSFSGGSNEKLFFGSGTQLSVL.

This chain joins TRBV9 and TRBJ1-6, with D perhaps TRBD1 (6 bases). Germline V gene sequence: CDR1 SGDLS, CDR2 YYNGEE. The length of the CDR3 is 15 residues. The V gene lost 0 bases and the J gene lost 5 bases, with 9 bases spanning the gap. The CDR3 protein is CASSVGTANNSPLHF. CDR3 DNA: TGTGCCAGCAGCGTAGGGACAGCCAATAATTCACCCCTCCACTTT.

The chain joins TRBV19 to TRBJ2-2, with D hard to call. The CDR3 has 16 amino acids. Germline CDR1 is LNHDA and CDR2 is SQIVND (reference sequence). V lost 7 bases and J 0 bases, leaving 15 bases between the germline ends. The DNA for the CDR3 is TGTGCCAGTAAAAAGGGTCACCTCGCGAACACCGGGGAGCTGTTTTTT. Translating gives CASKKGHLANTGELFF.

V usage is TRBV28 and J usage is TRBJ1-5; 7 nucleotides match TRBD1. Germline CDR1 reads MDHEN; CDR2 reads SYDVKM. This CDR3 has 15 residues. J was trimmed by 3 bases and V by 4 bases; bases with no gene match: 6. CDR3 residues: CASSSPGQINQPQHF. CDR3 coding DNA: TGTGCCAGCAGTTCCCCGGGACAGATCAATCAGCCCCAGCATTTT.

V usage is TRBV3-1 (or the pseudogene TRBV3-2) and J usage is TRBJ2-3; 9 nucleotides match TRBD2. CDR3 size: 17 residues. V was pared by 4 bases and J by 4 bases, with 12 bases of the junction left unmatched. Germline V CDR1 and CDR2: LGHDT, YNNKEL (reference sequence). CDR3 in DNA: TGTGCCAGCAGCCCGCCCAGACTAGCGGAGGGCTCAGATACGCAGTATTTT. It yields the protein CASSPPRLAEGSDTQYF.

CDR3 coding DNA: TGTGCCAGCAGCCAATCACGAAAAACATATCCGGCCCTCAGTCGGGGCTACACCTTC. Encoded protein: CASSQSRKTYPALSRGYTF. The chain joins TRBV11-2 to TRBJ1-2; no clear D gene. The CDR3 covers 19 residues. Looked up from germline, CDR1 is SGHAT and CDR2 is FQNNGV. The V gene lost 5 bases and the J gene lost 8 bases, with 33 bases spanning the gap.

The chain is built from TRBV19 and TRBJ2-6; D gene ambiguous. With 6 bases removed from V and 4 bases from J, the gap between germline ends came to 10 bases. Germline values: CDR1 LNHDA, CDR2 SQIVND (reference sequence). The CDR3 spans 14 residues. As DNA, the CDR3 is TGTGCCAGTAGCAATTTGGGCGGGGCCAACGTCCTGACTTTC. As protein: CASSNLGGANVLTF.

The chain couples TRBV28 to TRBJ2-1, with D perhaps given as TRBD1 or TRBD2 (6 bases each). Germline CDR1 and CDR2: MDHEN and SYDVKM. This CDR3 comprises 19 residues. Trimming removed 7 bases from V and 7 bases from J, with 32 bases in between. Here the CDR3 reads CASNPRTESQEGLRNEQFF. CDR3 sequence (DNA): TGTGCCAGCAACCCCCGGACAGAGTCGCAGGAGGGCCTCAGGAATGAGCAGTTCTTC.

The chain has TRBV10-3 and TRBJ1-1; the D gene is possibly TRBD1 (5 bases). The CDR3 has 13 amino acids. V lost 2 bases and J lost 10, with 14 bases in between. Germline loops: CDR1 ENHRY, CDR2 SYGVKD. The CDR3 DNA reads TGTGCCATCAGTGAGGGGCAGCAGGGAGTAGCTTTCTTT. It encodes CAISEGQQGVAFF.